A selection of T cell receptor beta chains follows, all from one sample in a study of yellow fever vaccine responses in identical twins. Using its own MiXCR run on the RT-PCR reads, TCRdb lists one record per CDR3 protein. Of about 23,000 distinct CDR3 sequences listed, around 74% were seen once; the top ten hold around 4.8%. The specimen comprised T cells from blood (PBMCs), unsorted or a sorted subset (not recorded which), sampled before or after yellow fever vaccination (not recorded which). Source of these receptors: a woman between 18 and 29 years old who received the yellow fever vaccine. The CDR3 runs from the conserved cysteine through the conserved F or W. The D gene is left open where the match is weak. Only part of the rows carry a size: once, few, many, or a class if the clone is expanded.

size: few
V: TRBV5-1
D: NA
J: TRBJ1-4
CDR3: CASSLVSRAREKLFF
DNA: TGCGCCAGCAGCTTGGTTAGCAGGGCAAGAGAAAAACTGTTTTTT

size: NA
V: TRBV2
D: TRBD1
J: TRBJ2-3
CDR3: CASSEKGQGTTQYF
DNA: TGTGCCAGCAGTGAAAAGGGACAGGGGACTACGCAGTATTTT

size: NA
V: TRBV14
D: TRBD1
J: TRBJ2-1
CDR3: CASSQGQGSYNEQFF
DNA: TGTGCCAGCAGCCAAGGACAGGGCTCCTACAATGAGCAGTTCTTC

size: NA
V: TRBV3-1
D: TRBD1
J: TRBJ1-6
CDR3: CASSRTQGVKNSPLHF
DNA: TGTGCCAGCAGCCGAACTCAGGGGGTTAAGAATTCACCCCTCCACTTT

size: NA
V: TRBV19
D: NA
J: TRBJ1-2
CDR3: CASSKGPNYGYTF
DNA: TGTGCCAGTAGTAAAGGACCTAACTATGGCTACACCTTC

size: few
V: TRBV9
D: TRBD2
J: TRBJ2-1
CDR3: CASSVQASGTYNEQFF
DNA: TGTGCCAGCAGCGTTCAGGCTAGCGGAACCTACAATGAGCAGTTCTTC

size: NA
V: TRBV10-3
D: NA
J: TRBJ1-2
CDR3: CAISARDLRGYTF
DNA: TGTGCCATCAGTGCGAGGGATCTGAGGGGCTACACCTTC

size: NA
V: TRBV29-1
D: NA
J: TRBJ2-5
CDR3: CSVQLLRGETQYF
DNA: TGCAGCGTTCAACTCCTGCGGGGCGAGACCCAGTACTTC

size: NA
V: TRBV29-1
D: NA
J: TRBJ2-6
CDR3: CSVDGPGANVLTF
DNA: TGCAGCGTTGATGGCCCTGGGGCCAACGTCCTGACTTTC

size: few
V: TRBV18
D: NA
J: TRBJ1-6
CDR3: CASSPREHSPLHF
DNA: TGTGCCAGCTCACCACGGGAGCATTCACCCCTCCACTTT

size: NA
V: TRBV25-1
D: TRBD2
J: TRBJ2-1
CDR3: CASTRGGVASNEQFF
DNA: TGTGCCAGCACCCGGGGGGGGGTGGCTAGCAATGAGCAGTTCTTC

size: NA
V: TRBV12-5
D: NA
J: TRBJ1-3
CDR3: CASGLQNRDSGNTIYF
DNA: TGTGCTAGTGGTTTACAAAACAGGGATTCTGGAAACACCATATATTTT

size: once
V: TRBV5-1
D: NA
J: TRBJ1-1
CDR3: CASSLLRDTEAFF
DNA: TGCGCCAGCAGCCTACTCCGGGACACTGAAGCTTTCTTT

size: once
V: TRBV2
D: NA
J: TRBJ2-1
CDR3: CASSSRLVEQFF
DNA: TGTGCCAGCAGCAGTCGACTAGTGGAGCAGTTCTTC

size: NA
V: TRBV11-3
D: TRBD2
J: TRBJ2-7
CDR3: CASSLAGTTYEQYF
DNA: TGTGCCAGCAGCTTAGCTGGGACTACCTACGAGCAGTACTTC

size: NA
V: TRBV7-6
D: NA
J: TRBJ2-1
CDR3: CASSLGAVNEQSF
DNA: TGTGCCAGCAGCTTAGGAGCGGTCAATGAGCAGTCCTTC

size: few
V: TRBV29-1
D: NA
J: TRBJ2-5
CDR3: CSVEAGLETQYF
DNA: TGCAGCGTTGAGGCAGGGTTGGAGACCCAGTACTTC

size: once
V: TRBV20-1
D: TRBD1
J: TRBJ2-1
CDR3: CSAYAGQAHNEQFF
DNA: TGCAGTGCGTACGCGGGACAGGCCCACAATGAGCAGTTCTTC

size: NA
V: TRBV6-8
D: NA
J: TRBJ1-6
CDR3: CASSYSPGGSPLHF
DNA: TGTGCCAGCAGTTACTCCCCGGGAGGGTCACCCCTCCACTTT

size: NA
V: TRBV11-2
D: NA
J: TRBJ1-4
CDR3: CASSRDSTNEKLFF
DNA: TGTGCCAGCAGCCGGGACTCAACTAATGAAAAACTGTTTTTT

size: NA
V: TRBV6-6
D: NA
J: TRBJ2-4
CDR3: CASCDGGLAKNIQYF
DNA: TGTGCCAGTTGCGACGGGGGATTAGCCAAAAACATTCAGTACTTC

size: NA
V: TRBV14
D: NA
J: TRBJ2-7
CDR3: CASSPRTNEQYF
DNA: TGTGCCAGCAGCCCACGGACCAACGAGCAGTACTTC

size: NA
V: TRBV4-1
D: TRBD1
J: TRBJ2-7
CDR3: CASSQPGDSSYEQYF
DNA: TGCGCCAGCAGCCAACCAGGGGACAGCTCCTACGAGCAGTACTTC

size: NA
V: TRBV2
D: NA
J: TRBJ2-3
CDR3: CASSKDRLIADTQYF
DNA: TGTGCCAGCAGTAAAGACAGGCTGATCGCAGATACGCAGTATTTT

size: NA
V: TRBV11-1
D: NA
J: TRBJ1-2
CDR3: CASSPPVDYGYTF
DNA: TGTGCCAGCAGCCCTCCGGTAGACTATGGCTACACCTTC

size: once
V: TRBV28
D: NA
J: TRBJ2-5
CDR3: CASSLPGLETQYF
DNA: TGTGCCAGCAGTTTACCAGGGTTGGAGACCCAGTACTTC

size: NA
V: TRBV12-3/TRBV12-4
D: NA
J: TRBJ2-6
CDR3: CASDGAESLSGANVLTF
DNA: TGTGCCAGCGACGGCGCGGAAAGCCTCTCTGGGGCCAACGTCCTGACTTTC